These T cell receptor beta chains were read from a single sample in a study of T-cell reconstitution after alpha-beta-depleted transplantation in children. TCRdb analysed the PCR reads with MiXCR anew, one entry per CDR3 protein. Of about 300,000 distinct CDR3 sequences listed, almost 8% were seen once; the top ten hold about 9.1%. This sample comprised peripheral blood, obtained 360 days after TCRalphabeta/CD19-depleted stem cell transplant. The source is a female patient aged 2-10 years who had a stem cell transplant for Fanconi anemia, so the T cells may come from the graft donor. Each CDR3 is given with its conserved first and last residue. The order of the fields is D gene, V gene, J gene, clone size, CDR3 DNA, CDR3 protein. The D gene is left open where the match is weak. Size values are once, few and many counts, or a class for expanded clones, and some rows have none.

D: -; V: TRBV25-1; J: TRBJ2-6; size: -; DNA: TGTGCCAGCAGTGAATATACAGGGTCTGGGGCCAACGTCCTGACTTTC; CDR3: CASSEYTGSGANVLTF
D: -; V: TRBV7-6; J: TRBJ2-7; size: many; DNA: TGTGCCAGCAGCTTAAAGTCAGGGCTAGTGGCAGGGCGAATCTACGAGCAGTACTTC; CDR3: CASSLKSGLVAGRIYEQYF
D: -; V: TRBV18; J: TRBJ2-1; size: many; DNA: TGTGCCAGCTCCCTATCCCTAGGGGAAAATGAGCAGTTCTTC; CDR3: CASSLSLGENEQFF
D: -; V: TRBV3-1; J: TRBJ2-1; size: many; DNA: TGTGCCAGCAGCCAAGGAGTTTCTAGGCAGTTCTTC; CDR3: CASSQGVSRQFF
D: -; V: TRBV14; J: TRBJ2-4; size: -; DNA: TGTGCCAGCAGCCAAGAGGGTTTAGCCAAAAACATTCAGTACTTC; CDR3: CASSQEGLAKNIQYF
D: -; V: TRBV6-5; J: TRBJ2-1; size: many; DNA: TGTGCCAGCAGTTCCTACACAAAGAATGAGCAGTTCTTC; CDR3: CASSSYTKNEQFF
D: -; V: TRBV21-1; J: TRBJ1-6; size: many; DNA: TGTGCCAGCAGCAAACCACATGGGGCAAGAGATAATTCACCCCTCCACTTT; CDR3: CASSKPHGARDNSPLHF
D: -; V: TRBV4-1; J: TRBJ2-6; size: -; DNA: TGCGCCAGCAGCCAAGAGGACAGATCATTCTCTGGGGCCAACGTCCTGACTTTC; CDR3: CASSQEDRSFSGANVLTF
D: TRBD1; V: TRBV2; J: TRBJ2-2; size: few; DNA: TGTGCCAGCGGAAAGACAGGGACGAACACCGGGGAGCTGTTTTTT; CDR3: CASGKTGTNTGELFF
D: TRBD1; V: TRBV20-1; J: TRBJ1-4; size: -; DNA: TGCAGTGCTCCCGACGACAGGGGTTTTGAAAAACTGTTTTTT; CDR3: CSAPDDRGFEKLFF
D: TRBD2; V: TRBV4-1; J: TRBJ2-1; size: many; DNA: TGCGCCAGCAGCCAAGTGGGCTCGGGACTAGCGGGGGGAAGCTCCTACAATGAGCAGTTCTTC; CDR3: CASSQVGSGLAGGSSYNEQFF
D: -; V: TRBV20-1; J: TRBJ2-5; size: few; DNA: TGCAGTGCTAGAGATCTGCGGACAGTTCGGGGAGAGACCCAGTACTTC; CDR3: CSARDLRTVRGETQYF
D: -; V: TRBV4-3; J: TRBJ2-2; size: many; DNA: TGCGCCAGCAGCCAAGATCCGAAAGGCACAAGGGAGCTGTTTTTT; CDR3: CASSQDPKGTRELFF
D: -; V: TRBV6-5; J: TRBJ2-5; size: many; DNA: TGTGCCAGCAGTTACTCGACCTTGTTGGGGACCCAGTACTTC; CDR3: CASSYSTLLGTQYF
D: TRBD2; V: TRBV28; J: TRBJ2-1; size: many; DNA: TGTGCCAGCAGGAACGGGGGGGGCGATTACAATGAGCAGTTCTTC; CDR3: CASRNGGGDYNEQFF
D: TRBD1; V: TRBV10-2; J: TRBJ1-1; size: -; DNA: TGCGCCAGCAGCTCACAGGGGGCGGACACTGAAGCTTTCTTT; CDR3: CASSSQGADTEAFF
D: -; V: TRBV11-2; J: TRBJ1-2; size: few; DNA: TGTGCCAGCAGCTTAATTCTGGGAGGTGTTGGCTACACCTTC; CDR3: CASSLILGGVGYTF
D: -; V: TRBV7-9; J: TRBJ1-1; size: few; DNA: TGTGCCAGCAGCTGGTCCAACACTGAAGCTTTCTTT; CDR3: CASSWSNTEAFF
D: -; V: TRBV15; J: TRBJ2-7; size: few; DNA: TGTGCCACCAGCTCCAGCGAGTCCCCCTCCTACGAGCAGTACTTC; CDR3: CATSSSESPSYEQYF
D: TRBD2; V: TRBV3-1; J: TRBJ2-1; size: many; DNA: TGTGCCAGCAGCCAAGATTCTGACCCGGGAGGTAATGAGCAGTTCTTC; CDR3: CASSQDSDPGGNEQFF
D: TRBD1; V: TRBV28; J: TRBJ1-6; size: -; DNA: TGTGCCAGCAGTTTATGGGGACAGCGAACCAATAATTCACCCCTCCACTTT; CDR3: CASSLWGQRTNNSPLHF
D: -; V: TRBV6-5; J: TRBJ1-1; size: few; DNA: TGTGCCAGCAGGGGTAACAGGGAAAAGAACACTGAAGCTTTCTTT; CDR3: CASRGNREKNTEAFF
D: -; V: TRBV12-3/TRBV12-4; J: TRBJ2-1; size: -; DNA: TGTGCCAGCAGCTTAACCATCGGGACACTCGGTCGCAATGAGCAGTTCTTC; CDR3: CASSLTIGTLGRNEQFF
D: TRBD1; V: TRBV6-1; J: TRBJ1-3; size: many; DNA: TGTGCCACTACTCCACTCAGGGGGCATGGAAACACCATATATTTT; CDR3: CATTPLRGHGNTIYF
D: -; V: TRBV20-1; J: TRBJ2-7; size: few; DNA: TGCTGTGCTAGAGATCTACGATCAGGCTCCTACGAGCAGTACTTC; CDR3: CCARDLRSGSYEQYF
D: -; V: TRBV27; J: TRBJ2-3; size: -; DNA: TGTGCCAGCAGTTTATCGGTGGTCACAGATACGCAGTATTTT; CDR3: CASSLSVVTDTQYF
D: TRBD1; V: TRBV15; J: TRBJ2-4; size: many; DNA: TGTGCCACCTGTAGCCGGGACAGGATACTAGCCAAAAACATTCAGTACTTC; CDR3: CATCSRDRILAKNIQYF
D: TRBD2; V: TRBV3-1; J: TRBJ2-3; size: few; DNA: TGTGCCAGCAGCCAATGGCTAGCGGGGGGGCAGGTCACAGATACGCAGTATTTT; CDR3: CASSQWLAGGQVTDTQYF
D: -; V: TRBV18; J: TRBJ2-5; size: -; DNA: TGTGCCAGCTCACGAATACTAGGGGCCCTTGGGGGAGAAGAGACCCAGTACTTC; CDR3: CASSRILGALGGEETQYF
D: TRBD1; V: TRBV4-2; J: TRBJ2-5; size: -; DNA: TGTGCCAGCAGCCCGGGACAGGGACAAGAGACCCAGTACTTC; CDR3: CASSPGQGQETQYF
D: TRBD1; V: TRBV20-1; J: TRBJ1-1; size: many; DNA: TGCAGTGCTAGACGCAGCACAGGGGGGAACACTGAAGCTTTCTTT; CDR3: CSARRSTGGNTEAFF
D: -; V: TRBV4-1; J: TRBJ2-2; size: many; DNA: -; CDR3: CASSQVAGGTGGPLMFF
D: TRBD1; V: TRBV3-1; J: TRBJ1-2; size: -; DNA: TGTGCCAGCAGCCAATCCGACAGGGTCGATAACTATGGCTACACCTTC; CDR3: CASSQSDRVDNYGYTF
D: -; V: TRBV5-1; J: TRBJ2-7; size: many; DNA: TGCGCCAGCAGAGAAAACGGGGCACGCTCCTACGAGCAGTACTTC; CDR3: CASRENGARSYEQYF
D: -; V: TRBV2; J: TRBJ2-4; size: few; DNA: TGTGCCAGCAGTGTAGTGAGGGCCAAAAACATTCAGTACTTC; CDR3: CASSVVRAKNIQYF
D: TRBD2; V: TRBV10-3; J: TRBJ2-7; size: many; DNA: TGTGCCATCTCCCCCGAGCCTCCGGGACTAGCCTACGAGCAGTACTTC; CDR3: CAISPEPPGLAYEQYF
D: -; V: TRBV7-2; J: TRBJ2-1; size: many; DNA: TGTGCCAGCAGCTGGTGGTCTGTGGGAGCATCCTACAATGAGCAGTTCTTC; CDR3: CASSWWSVGASYNEQFF
D: -; V: TRBV20-1; J: TRBJ1-1; size: -; DNA: TGCAGTGCTAGGTGGACACCGAACACTGAAGCTTTCTTT; CDR3: CSARWTPNTEAFF
D: -; V: TRBV28; J: TRBJ2-7; size: many; DNA: TGTGCCAGCAGTCCCCAGGTTGCCTGGGGTTACGAGCAGTACTTC; CDR3: CASSPQVAWGYEQYF
D: TRBD1; V: TRBV5-1; J: TRBJ1-4; size: many; DNA: TGCGCCAGCAGCCCTGGGACAGGGCGTGAAAAACTGTTTTTT; CDR3: CASSPGTGREKLFF
D: -; V: TRBV20-1; J: TRBJ2-2; size: many; DNA: TGCAGTGCTAGAGGAGGCATCACCGGGGAGCTGTTTTTT; CDR3: CSARGGITGELFF
D: -; V: TRBV7-8; J: TRBJ2-5; size: few; DNA: TGTGCCAGCAGCTTAGGGCCCCCAGAGACCCAGTACTTC; CDR3: CASSLGPPETQYF
D: -; V: TRBV12-5; J: TRBJ1-1; size: many; DNA: TGTGCTAGCCAGGGCAGGGAATTGGGGAACACTGAAGCTTTCTTT; CDR3: CASQGRELGNTEAFF
D: -; V: TRBV5-1; J: TRBJ1-3; size: many; DNA: TGCGCCAGCAGTCGAGAGTTACAGGGAGCTGGAAACACCATATATTTT; CDR3: CASSRELQGAGNTIYF
D: -; V: TRBV6-2/TRBV6-3; J: TRBJ1-2; size: few; DNA: TGTGCCAGCAGTTACGACGGGCAGGCCTACTACACCTTC; CDR3: CASSYDGQAYYTF
D: TRBD2; V: TRBV4-2; J: TRBJ2-7; size: many; DNA: TGTGCCAGCAGCCAAGAGGCGGCTAGCGGGTTGTACGAGCAGTACTTC; CDR3: CASSQEAASGLYEQYF
D: -; V: TRBV28; J: TRBJ2-5; size: many; DNA: TGTGCCAGCAGTTTCGTACAGAAAGAGACCCAGTACTTC; CDR3: CASSFVQKETQYF
D: -; V: TRBV3-1; J: TRBJ2-7; size: few; DNA: TGTGCCAGCAGCCAGGCGGGACTCCTCCTATACGAGCAGTACTTC; CDR3: CASSQAGLLLYEQYF
D: -; V: TRBV7-8; J: TRBJ1-3; size: many; DNA: TGTGCCAGCAGCTCGGAAAGGATCTCTGGAAACACCATATATTTT; CDR3: CASSSERISGNTIYF
D: -; V: TRBV7-3; J: TRBJ2-3; size: many; DNA: TGTGCCAGCAGCCCGGGGACCACCACAGATACGCAGTATTTT; CDR3: CASSPGTTTDTQYF
D: TRBD1; V: TRBV6-4; J: TRBJ2-7; size: -; DNA: TGTGCCAGGGATAGGACAGCTCTGAGGGGGCTCTCCTACGAGCAGTACTTC; CDR3: CARDRTALRGLSYEQYF
D: -; V: TRBV3-1; J: TRBJ2-1; size: many; DNA: TGTGCCAGCAGGGCCATTACAGGGAGCTCCTACAATGAGCAGTTCTTC; CDR3: CASRAITGSSYNEQFF
D: -; V: TRBV4-3; J: TRBJ1-4; size: few; DNA: TGCGCCAGCAGCCAAGAACGAGGGGAGGGTGAAAAACTGTTTTTT; CDR3: CASSQERGEGEKLFF
D: TRBD1; V: TRBV11-2; J: TRBJ1-4; size: many; DNA: TGTGCCAGCAGCGGGACCAGGACAGGAAAACTGTTTTTT; CDR3: CASSGTRTGKLFF
D: -; V: TRBV7-9; J: TRBJ2-1; size: many; DNA: TGTGCCAGCAGCTCAAGCTCCTACAATGAGCAGTTCTTC; CDR3: CASSSSSYNEQFF
D: TRBD2; V: TRBV20-1; J: TRBJ2-1; size: many; DNA: TGCAGCACCTCCGGGACTAGCGGATATGAGCAGTTCTTC; CDR3: CSTSGTSGYEQFF
D: TRBD1; V: TRBV3-1; J: TRBJ2-5; size: many; DNA: TGTGCCAGCAGCCCCTCCGGACAGGGCCCTTACCAAGAGACCCAGTACTTC; CDR3: CASSPSGQGPYQETQYF
D: TRBD1; V: TRBV7-3; J: TRBJ2-5; size: -; DNA: TGTGCCAGCAGCTGGACAGGCAGGGAGACCCAGTACTTC; CDR3: CASSWTGRETQYF